The 13 T cell receptor beta chains reported below all come from one sample, sequenced in a study of T cell changes during pregnancy in multiple sclerosis. Method: immunoSEQ multiplex PCR; TCRdb's copy keeps in-frame clones and lacks some. The table lists roughly 86,000 clones, 92% of them singletons. This sample comprised peripheral blood, obtained in the first trimester of pregnancy. The receptors were sampled from a female donor with multiple sclerosis, enrolled in a pregnancy study.

The genes are TRBV6-1 and TRBJ2-7, with D tentatively TRBD2 (5 bases). CDR1 is MNHNS, CDR2 SASEGT, per germline. Trimming shortened V by 10 bases and J by 4 bases, and 14 bases separated the two germline ends. The CDR3 spans 12 residues. Written as DNA, the CDR3 is TGTGCCACGTTAAAACTAGGTTACGAGCAGTACTTC. Translating gives CATLKLGYEQYF.

The CDR3 sequence: CASSLRTSGTVSYEQYF. As DNA, the CDR3 is TGTGCCAGCAGTTTAAGAACTAGCGGGACGGTGTCCTACGAGCAGTACTTC. This chain links TRBV28 with TRBJ2-7; 10 nucleotides align to TRBD2. V dropped 2 bases and J dropped 1; count of bases not matched to a gene: 8. The length of the CDR3 is 17 residues. Germline V CDR1 and CDR2: MDHEN, SYDVKM.

The gene calls are TRBV5-6 and TRBJ1-5; a weak D match, TRBD1 (6 bases). This CDR3 is built from 17 residues. Between the trimmed V and J ends, which lost 1 base and 2 bases, there was a span of 16 bases. From germline, CDR1 is SGHDT and CDR2 YYEEEE. The DNA for the CDR3 is TGTGCCAGCAGCTTGAGGTCCGCAGGGGTTGGCAATCAGCCCCAGCATTTT. This sequence encodes CASSLRSAGVGNQPQHF.

The V gene is TRBV5-4, the J gene TRBJ2-5; the match to TRBD1 covers 7 bases. The V gene end was trimmed by 4 bases and the J gene end by 1 base; junction bases not matched to a gene: 1. The CDR3 has 13 residues. The germline V gene has CDR1 SGHNT and CDR2 YYREEE (reference sequence). The CDR3 spells CASSRDSQETQYF. In DNA, the CDR3 is TGTGCCAGCAGCCGGGACAGCCAAGAGACCCAGTACTTC.

V usage is TRBV4-1 and J usage is TRBJ2-3; 9 nucleotides agree with TRBD1. V was clipped by 0 bases and J by 3 bases; unmatched bases: 4. The V gene's germline CDR1 is MGHRA and CDR2 YSYEKL. There are 16 residues in the CDR3. The CDR3 region is CASSQDSTGGTDTQYF. CDR3 DNA: TGCGCCAGCAGCCAAGATTCGACAGGGGGGACAGATACGCAGTATTTT.

The genes are TRBV4-2 and TRBJ1-1; D not resolved. Germline assignment: CDR1 LGHNA and CDR2 YNFKEQ. V shed 0 bases and J shed 7 bases, with 12 bases lying between them. This CDR3 has 14 amino acids. The CDR3 DNA is TGTGCCAGCAGCCAAGAACGTCGGGGTCGTGAAGCTTTCTTT. It is translated as CASSQERRGREAFF.

The chain is built from TRBV29-1 and TRBJ2-1; 7 bases agree with TRBD1. J was trimmed by 0 bases and V by 8 bases; bases with no gene match: 19. The CDR3 covers 18 residues. CDR1 SQVTM and CDR2 ANQGSEA come from the germline V gene. The CDR3 nucleotides read TGCAGCTATAACAGGGGCGGCGGTGGCTTTAGCTCCTACAATGAGCAGTTCTTC. This sequence encodes CSYNRGGGGFSSYNEQFF.

This clone was picked up many times. The chain joins TRBV5-1 to TRBJ1-2; 9 positions agree with TRBD1. The CDR3 runs 14 residues. The V and J ends lost 3 bases and 4 bases, in that order; junction bases with no gene match: 4. Germline CDR1 SGHRS, CDR2 YFSETQ. The CDR3 loop reads CASSYRQGGYGYTF. CDR3 nucleotide sequence: TGCGCCAGCAGCTACAGACAGGGGGGCTATGGCTACACCTTC.

This clone was observed once. V and J are TRBV14 and TRBJ2-5; D might be TRBD1 (6 bases). Germline lookup yields CDR1 SGHDN and CDR2 FVKESK. CDR3 length equals 14 residues. V lost 0 bases and J lost 2, with 7 bases in between. The CDR3 sequence is CASSQETGQETQYF. In nucleotides, the CDR3 is TGTGCCAGCAGCCAAGAAACAGGGCAAGAGACCCAGTACTTC. The entire variable domain, with the rest obtained from reference TRBV14 and TRBJ2-5, is as follows: EAGVTQFPSHSVIEKGQTVTLRCDPISGHDNLYWYRRVMGKEIKFLLHFVKESKQDESGMPNNRFLAERTGGTYSTLKVQPAELEDSGVYFCASSQETGQETQYFGPGTRLLVL.

This clone was counted ten times or more. This specimen includes other DNA sequences encoding the same CDR3. The chain links TRBV11-3 to TRBJ1-3; 9 bases match TRBD1. With V trimmed by 5 bases and J by 2 bases, 4 bases remained unmatched. The CDR3 length is 15 residues. Germline CDR1 and CDR2: SGHNT and YENEEA. The CDR3 DNA reads TGTGCCAGCAGCCCGGGACAGGGCCCTGGAAACACCATATATTTT. Translating gives CASSPGQGPGNTIYF.

The rearrangement joins TRBV19 to TRBJ2-7, with a tentative D call TRBD2 (6 bases). Trimming removed 5 bases from V and 2 bases from J, with 13 bases in between. The CDR3 has 14 amino acids. CDR1 LNHDA and CDR2 SQIVND come from the germline V gene (reference sequence). CDR3 in DNA: TGTGCCAGTAGTTACGGGACTGGAACCTACGAGCAGTACTTC. Protein sequence: CASSYGTGTYEQYF.

The chain combines TRBV7-9 with TRBJ1-4; TRBD1 matches 9 bases. This CDR3 is built from 15 residues. Per the germline V gene, CDR1 is SEHNR and CDR2 is FQNEAQ (reference sequence). V dropped 4 bases and J dropped 8; count of bases not matched to a gene: 8. CDR3 in DNA: TGTGCCAGCAGCTCTCCCGGGACAGGGAGCGAAAAACTGTTTTTT. Protein sequence: CASSSPGTGSEKLFF.

V and J are TRBV19 and TRBJ2-7; 7 bases are a match to TRBD1. The junction had 2 bases not matched to a gene; V was cut back by 1 base and J by 5 bases. CDR3 length equals 13 residues. CDR1 and CDR2 (germline): LNHDA, SQIVND (reference sequence). The CDR3 loop is CASSIVGGDEQYF. In nucleotides, the CDR3 is TGTGCCAGTAGTATAGTAGGGGGCGACGAGCAGTACTTC.